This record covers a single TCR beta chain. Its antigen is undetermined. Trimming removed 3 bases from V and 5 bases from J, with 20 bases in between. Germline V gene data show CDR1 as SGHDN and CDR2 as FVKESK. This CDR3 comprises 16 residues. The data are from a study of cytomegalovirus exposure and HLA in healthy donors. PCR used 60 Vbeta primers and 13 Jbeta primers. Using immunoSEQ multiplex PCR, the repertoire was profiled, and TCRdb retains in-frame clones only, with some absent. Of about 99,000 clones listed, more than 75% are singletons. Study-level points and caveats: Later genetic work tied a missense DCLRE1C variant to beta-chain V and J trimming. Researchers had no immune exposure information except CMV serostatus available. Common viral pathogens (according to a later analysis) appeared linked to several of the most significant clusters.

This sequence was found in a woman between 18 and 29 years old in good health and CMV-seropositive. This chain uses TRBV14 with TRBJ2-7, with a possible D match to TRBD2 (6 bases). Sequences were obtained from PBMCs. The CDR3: CASSHLRGAGGHEQYF. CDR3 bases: TGTGCCAGCAGCCACCTAAGGGGAGCGGGCGGGCACGAGCAGTACTTC. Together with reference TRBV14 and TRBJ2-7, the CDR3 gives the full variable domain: EAGVTQFPSHSVIEKGQTVTLRCDPISGHDNLYWYRRVMGKEIKFLLHFVKESKQDESGMPNNRFLAERTGGTYSTLKVQPAELEDSGVYFCASSHLRGAGGHEQYFGPGTRLTVT.